This T cell receptor (beta chain) stems from a study of blood T cell repertoires in COVID-19. V gave up 7 bases and J gave up 6 bases; unmatched junction bases: 13. Germline CDR1 and CDR2: KGHSH and LQKENI. The CDR3 is 15 amino acids. The repertoire was sequenced with immunoSEQ multiplex PCR; TCRdb's copy has only in-frame clones and lacks some. The repertoire holds about 100,000 clones, with roughly 87% as singletons. This clone was seen once. Sequencing used peripheral blood. V is TRBV18 and J is TRBJ1-2, with 8 bases aligning to TRBD1. The source is a man under 40 in a cohort sampled during active COVID-19. The CDR3 bases are TGTGCCAGCTTCCCCAGGCCAGGGGGCAGGGATGGCTACACCTTC. Its protein is CASFPRPGGRDGYTF.